This T cell receptor beta chain was found in a study of shared clonotypes between healthy human individuals. Using immunoSEQ multiplex PCR, the repertoire was profiled, and TCRdb retains in-frame clones only, with some absent. Among 2.3 million or so clones listed, just over 90% were seen once. The CDR3 covers 14 residues. Trimming removed 0 bases from V and 2 bases from J, with 6 bases in between. From germline, CDR1 is SGHRS and CDR2 YFSETQ. This clone showed up just once. The V call is TRBV5-1, the J call TRBJ2-1; D is unresolved. The sequenced sample was naive CD4+ T cells from PBMCs. Stated subset: CD45RA+ positively selected. This sequence was found in a man aged 18-30 years in good health. Some clones in this sample may be carry-over from other donors' samples. The DNA for the CDR3 is TGCGCCAGCAGCTTGGGGATACCCTACAATGAGCAGTTCTTC. Protein product: CASSLGIPYNEQFF.